Detailed here is one T cell receptor beta chain. Its target is unknown. A much larger clone lies one base from this, so it may be a read error. The sample belongs to a study of blood T cells in healthy people across ages. Study findings and constraints: More naive CD4+ cells and higher diversity were found in long-lived than in aged donors.

CDR3 length: 12 residues. V gave up 6 bases and J gave up 13 bases; unmatched junction bases: 8. Germline values: CDR1 SQVTM, CDR2 ANQGSEA. Combining a sample-barcoded 5' primer with a J-beta primer mix, a second PCR ran for about 6 to 11 cycles. One entry per CDR3 protein, called by TCRdb with MiXCR from the 5' RACE reads. The repertoire holds 730,000 or so distinct CDR3 sequences, with approximately 43% as singletons. This chain uses TRBV29-1 with TRBJ2-1, with 11 bases that match TRBD2. The clonotype was recovered from a woman aged 55-69 years in good health. Sequencing input: blood. The CDR3, as DNA: TGCAGCGTGGGACTAGCGGAAGAGACCCAGTTCTTC. The encoded protein is CSVGLAEETQFF.